This TCR beta chain appears in the sequencing data of a study of TIL therapy for anti-PD-1-resistant metastatic lung cancer. Background on the study: Patients then received nivolumab; progressors got lymphodepletion, TIL and IL-2. Most patients had lung adenocarcinoma.

The V gene's germline CDR1 is MNHEY and CDR2 SVGEGT. The CDR3 sequence is 15 residues long. After removal of 2 bases from V and 4 bases from J, the junction contained 4 bases not matched to a gene. The libraries were made with immunoSEQ v3. Assay used: immunoSEQ multiplex PCR; TCRdb lists only in-frame clones, some missing. Here the sample spans tens of thousands of clones, approximately 86% being singletons. Time point of the sample: pre-treatment sample, taken before nivolumab and TIL therapy. The source material was blood, sampled at baseline. The chain uses TRBV6-2 or TRBV6-3 and TRBJ1-2; 10 bases agree with TRBD1. The sequence derives from a person between 25 and 79 years old with non-small cell lung cancer. This CDR3 reads CASSYRDRGIYGYTF. As DNA, the CDR3 is TGTGCCAGCAGTTACCGGGACAGGGGTATCTATGGCTACACCTTC.